The 6 T cell receptor beta chains presented below share a single source sample, sequenced in a study of blood T cells in healthy people across ages. Next came a second PCR, run for about 7 to 12 cycles, which used a sample-barcoded 5' primer along with a J-beta primer mix. MiXCR, applied by TCRdb to the 5' RACE reads, yields one record per CDR3 protein. The table lists some 730,000 distinct CDR3 sequences, approximately 22% of them singletons. The source material was blood. These receptor sequences come from a man between 65 and 85 years old in good health.

This chain uses TRBV20-1 with TRBJ1-1, with 9 bases identical to TRBD1. V shed 6 bases, J shed 8 bases, and the junction held 19 bases outside the gene matches. From germline, CDR1 is DFQATT and CDR2 SNEGSKA (reference sequence). The CDR3 has 16 residues. CDR3 coding DNA: TGCAGTGCACTGGACAGGGGCAAGACTACTACGGGGGAAGCTTTCTTT. Its translation is CSALDRGKTTTGEAFF.

This clonotype was observed a handful of times. The chain has TRBV12-3 or TRBV12-4 and TRBJ1-5; TRBD1 aligns across 8 bases. CDR3 size: 15 residues. Germline trimming cut 5 bases from V and 6 bases from J; bases unmatched to any gene: 9. The CDR3, as DNA: TGTGCCAGCAGTCCCGGACAGGGTGTGCGTCAGCCCCAGCATTTT. This gives the protein CASSPGQGVRQPQHF.

The chain couples TRBV7-9 to TRBJ1-4; D ambiguous. V dropped 3 bases and J dropped 8 bases, with 10 bases sitting between them. This CDR3 has 13 residues. Per germline, CDR1 SEHNR and CDR2 FQNEAQ (reference sequence). This chain's CDR3 is CASSFPAIEKLFF. CDR3 bases: TGTGCCAGCAGCTTTCCGGCGATAGAAAAACTGTTTTTT.

Of note for this clonotype: A much larger clone lies one base from this, so it may be a read error. The chain carries TRBV12-3 or TRBV12-4 and TRBJ1-3; no firm D call. The CDR3 consists of 11 residues. V shed 11 bases and J shed 1 base, with 6 bases lying between them. The CDR3, as DNA: TGTGCCTGCGTATCTGGAAACACCATATATTTT. This codes for CACVSGNTIYF.

This clonotype has just a few counts. The V call is TRBV5-1, the J call TRBJ2-3, with D possibly called TRBD1 or TRBD2 (5 bases each). Per germline, CDR1 SGHRS and CDR2 YFSETQ. The CDR3 has 15 amino acids. The germline V and J ends were trimmed by 3 bases and 5 bases, with 16 bases remaining between them. The DNA of the CDR3 is TGCGCCAGCAGCTCCGGGGACCTATTCGGAGATACGCAGTATTTT. Protein sequence: CASSSGDLFGDTQYF.

This clonotype has ten or more counts. This chain uses TRBV24-1 with TRBJ1-5; D remains ambiguous. This CDR3 region has 15 residues. Trimming cost V 3 bases and J 1 base, with 9 bases left between them. Germline V gene lookup returns CDR1 KGHDR and CDR2 SFDVKD. CDR3 in amino acids: CATSDPSGSNQPQHF. In DNA form, the CDR3 reads TGTGCCACCAGTGATCCCAGTGGCAGCAATCAGCCCCAGCATTTT.